This T cell receptor beta chain appears in the sequencing data of a study of T-cell memory formation after mild COVID-19. Looking at the study overall: Clusters were largely donor specific.

5'RACE with constant-segment primers built TCRalpha and TCRbeta cDNA libraries with UMIs. TCRdb itself ran the 5' RACE reads through MiXCR, one entry per CDR3 protein. Among over 60,000 distinct CDR3 sequences, roughly a sixth were seen once, and the ten largest hold roughly a third. A word on this clonotype: Its antigen remains unidentified.

Study-level findings and limits: Some SARS-CoV-2-responding clones were already detected in memory before infection. Clones that shrank (day 15 to 85) were balanced CD4/CD8, whereas later expanders leaned CD4+.

Trimming took 9 bases from V and 0 from J, leaving 11 bases between them. The germline gives CDR1 SNHLY, CDR2 FYNNEI. The CDR3 totals 13 residues. The sequenced sample was PBMCs or a T cell subset sorted from them (not recorded which). The sequence came from an adult woman who had mild COVID-19 (a few samples of this study predate the infection). Cell type and time point are not known. The chain combines TRBV2 with TRBJ2-5, with D maybe TRBD1 (6 bases). The CDR3 DNA reads TGTGCCAGGAAAGACAGGCACCAAGAGACCCAGTACTTC. Its translation: CARKDRHQETQYF.